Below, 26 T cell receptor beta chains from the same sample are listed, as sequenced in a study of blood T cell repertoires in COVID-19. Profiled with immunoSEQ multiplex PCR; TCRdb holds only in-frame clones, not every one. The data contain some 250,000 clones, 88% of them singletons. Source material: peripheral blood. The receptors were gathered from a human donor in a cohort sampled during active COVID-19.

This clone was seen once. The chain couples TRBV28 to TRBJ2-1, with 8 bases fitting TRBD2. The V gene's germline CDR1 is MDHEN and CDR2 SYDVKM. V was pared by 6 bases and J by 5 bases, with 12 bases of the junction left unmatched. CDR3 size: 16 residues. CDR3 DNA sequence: TGTGCCAGCAGCACCATAAGCGGGAGTCTCCACAATGAGCAGTTCTTC. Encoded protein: CASSTISGSLHNEQFF.

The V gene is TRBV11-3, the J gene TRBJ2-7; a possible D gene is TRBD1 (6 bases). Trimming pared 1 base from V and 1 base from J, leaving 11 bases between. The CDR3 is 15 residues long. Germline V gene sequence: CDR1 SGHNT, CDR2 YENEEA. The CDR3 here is CASSLGRQASYEQYF. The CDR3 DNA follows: TGTGCCAGCAGCTTAGGGAGACAGGCGTCCTACGAGCAGTACTTC.

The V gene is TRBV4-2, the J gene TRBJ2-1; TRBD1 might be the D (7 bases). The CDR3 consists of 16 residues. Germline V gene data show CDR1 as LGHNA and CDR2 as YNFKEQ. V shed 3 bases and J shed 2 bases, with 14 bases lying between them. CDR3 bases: TGTGCCAGCAGCCACCCCAGGGGGGCGACCTACAATGAGCAGTTCTTC. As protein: CASSHPRGATYNEQFF.

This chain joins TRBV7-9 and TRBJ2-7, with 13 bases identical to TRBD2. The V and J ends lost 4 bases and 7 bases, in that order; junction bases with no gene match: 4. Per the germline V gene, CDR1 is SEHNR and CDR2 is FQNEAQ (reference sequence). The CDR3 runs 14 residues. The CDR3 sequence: CASSYGLAGVEQYF. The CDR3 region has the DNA TGTGCCAGCAGCTACGGACTAGCGGGAGTTGAGCAGTACTTC. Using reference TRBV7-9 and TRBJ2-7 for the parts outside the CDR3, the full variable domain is DTGVSQNPRHKITKRGQNVTFRCDPISEHNRLYWYRQTLGQGPEFLTYFQNEAQLEKSRLLSDRFSAERPKGSFSTLEIQRTEQGDSAMYLCASSYGLAGVEQYFGPGTRLTVT.

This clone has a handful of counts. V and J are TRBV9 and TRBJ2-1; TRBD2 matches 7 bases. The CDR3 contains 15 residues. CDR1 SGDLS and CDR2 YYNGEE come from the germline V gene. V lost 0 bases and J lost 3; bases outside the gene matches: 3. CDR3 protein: CASSVDPSGYNEQFF. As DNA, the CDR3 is TGTGCCAGCAGCGTAGATCCTAGCGGCTACAATGAGCAGTTCTTC.

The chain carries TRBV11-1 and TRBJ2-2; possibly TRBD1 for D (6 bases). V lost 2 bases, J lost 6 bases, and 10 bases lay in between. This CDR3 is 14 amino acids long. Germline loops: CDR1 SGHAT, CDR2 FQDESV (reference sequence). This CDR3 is CASSLHQGPGELFF. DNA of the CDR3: TGTGCCAGCAGCTTACACCAGGGGCCCGGGGAGCTGTTTTTT.

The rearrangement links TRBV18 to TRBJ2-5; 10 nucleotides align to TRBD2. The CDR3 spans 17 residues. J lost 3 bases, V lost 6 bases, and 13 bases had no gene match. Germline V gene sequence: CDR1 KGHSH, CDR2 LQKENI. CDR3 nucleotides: TGTGCCAGCTCCTACACCCCGGGCCTAGCGGGAGAAGAGACCCAGTACTTC. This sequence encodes CASSYTPGLAGEETQYF.

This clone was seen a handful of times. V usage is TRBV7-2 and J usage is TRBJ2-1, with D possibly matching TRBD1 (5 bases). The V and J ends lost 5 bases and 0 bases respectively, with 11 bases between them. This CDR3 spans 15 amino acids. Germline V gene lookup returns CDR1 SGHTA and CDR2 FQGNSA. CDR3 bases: TGTGCCAGCAGCCGGCAGGGTAACTCCTACAATGAGCAGTTCTTC. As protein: CASSRQGNSYNEQFF.

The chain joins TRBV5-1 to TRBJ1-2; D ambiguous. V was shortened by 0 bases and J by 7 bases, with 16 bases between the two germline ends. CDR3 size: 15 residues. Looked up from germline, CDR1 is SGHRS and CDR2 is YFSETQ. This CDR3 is CASSLVLASPSGYTF. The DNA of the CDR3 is TGCGCCAGCAGCTTGGTCCTCGCGTCTCCAAGTGGCTACACCTTC.

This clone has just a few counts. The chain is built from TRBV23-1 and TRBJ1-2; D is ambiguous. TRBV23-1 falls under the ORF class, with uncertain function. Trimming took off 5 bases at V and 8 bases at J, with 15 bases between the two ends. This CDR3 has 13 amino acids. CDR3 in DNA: TGCGCCAGCAGTATGGACCTTTCGGGAGGCTACACCTTC. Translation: CASSMDLSGGYTF.

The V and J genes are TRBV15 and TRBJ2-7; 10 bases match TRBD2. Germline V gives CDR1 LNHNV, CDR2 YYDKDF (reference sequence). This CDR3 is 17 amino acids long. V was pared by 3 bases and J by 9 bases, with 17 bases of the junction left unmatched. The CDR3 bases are TGTGCCACCAGCAGCCACTTTTTACTAGCGGGATCAGGGGGGCAGTACTTC. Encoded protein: CATSSHFLLAGSGGQYF.

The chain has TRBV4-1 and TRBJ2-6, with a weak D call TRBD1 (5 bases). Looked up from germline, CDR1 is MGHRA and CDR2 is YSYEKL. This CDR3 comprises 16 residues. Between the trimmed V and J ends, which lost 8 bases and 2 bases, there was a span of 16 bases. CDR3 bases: TGCGCCAGCTCGGACATGGGTGGGCCTGGGGCCAACGTCCTGACTTTC. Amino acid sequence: CASSDMGGPGANVLTF.

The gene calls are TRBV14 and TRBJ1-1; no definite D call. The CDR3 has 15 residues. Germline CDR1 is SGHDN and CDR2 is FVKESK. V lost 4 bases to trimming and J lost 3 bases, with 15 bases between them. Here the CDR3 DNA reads TGTGCCAGCAGCCCGGGTCGAGAGAGGGACACTGAAGCTTTCTTT. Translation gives CASSPGRERDTEAFF.

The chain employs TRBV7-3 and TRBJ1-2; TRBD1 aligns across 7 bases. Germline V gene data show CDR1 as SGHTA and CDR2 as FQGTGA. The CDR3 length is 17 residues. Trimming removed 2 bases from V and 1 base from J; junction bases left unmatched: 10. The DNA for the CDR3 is TGTGCCAGCAGCTTATTTCCCCGGACAGGCTTTAACTATGGCTACACCTTC. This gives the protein CASSLFPRTGFNYGYTF.

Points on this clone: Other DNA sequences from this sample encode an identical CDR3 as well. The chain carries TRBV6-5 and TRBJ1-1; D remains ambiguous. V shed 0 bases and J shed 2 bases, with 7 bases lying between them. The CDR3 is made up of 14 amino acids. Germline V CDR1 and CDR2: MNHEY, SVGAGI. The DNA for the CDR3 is TGTGCCAGCAGTTACTCGGGAGGAAACACTGAAGCTTTCTTT. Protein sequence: CASSYSGGNTEAFF.

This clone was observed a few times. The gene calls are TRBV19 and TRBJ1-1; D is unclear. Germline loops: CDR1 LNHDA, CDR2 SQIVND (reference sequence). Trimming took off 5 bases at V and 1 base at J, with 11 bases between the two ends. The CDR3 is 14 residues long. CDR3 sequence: CASSPQVGNTEAFF. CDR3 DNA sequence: TGTGCCAGTAGTCCTCAGGTAGGGAACACTGAAGCTTTCTTT.

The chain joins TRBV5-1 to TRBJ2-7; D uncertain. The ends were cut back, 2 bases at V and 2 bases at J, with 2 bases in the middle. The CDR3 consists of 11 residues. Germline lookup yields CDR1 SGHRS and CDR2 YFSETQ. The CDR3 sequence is CASSFAYEQYF. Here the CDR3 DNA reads TGCGCCAGCAGCTTCGCCTACGAGCAGTACTTC.

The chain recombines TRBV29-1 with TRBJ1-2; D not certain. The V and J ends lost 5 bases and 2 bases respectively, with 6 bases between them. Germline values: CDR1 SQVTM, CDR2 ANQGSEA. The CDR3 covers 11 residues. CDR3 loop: CSVTSNYGYTF. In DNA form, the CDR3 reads TGCAGCGTTACGAGCAACTATGGCTACACCTTC.

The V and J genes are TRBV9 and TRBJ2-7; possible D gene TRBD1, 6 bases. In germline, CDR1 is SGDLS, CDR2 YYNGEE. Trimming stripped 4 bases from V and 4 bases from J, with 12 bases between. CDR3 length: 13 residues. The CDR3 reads CASSSRTGYEQYF. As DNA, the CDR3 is TGTGCCAGCAGCTCCCGAACAGGGTACGAGCAGTACTTC. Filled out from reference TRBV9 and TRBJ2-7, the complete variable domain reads DSGVTQTPKHLITATGQRVTLRCSPRSGDLSVYWYQQSLDQGLQFLIQYYNGEERAKGNILERFSAQQFPDLHSELNLSSLELGDSALYFCASSSRTGYEQYFGPGTRLTVT.

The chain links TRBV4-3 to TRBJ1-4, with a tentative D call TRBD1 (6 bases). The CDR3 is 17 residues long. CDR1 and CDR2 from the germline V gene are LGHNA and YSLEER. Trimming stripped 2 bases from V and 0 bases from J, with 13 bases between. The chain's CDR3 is CASSQYRGFATNEKLFF. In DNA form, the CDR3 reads TGCGCCAGCAGCCAATATAGGGGGTTTGCAACTAATGAAAAACTGTTTTTT.

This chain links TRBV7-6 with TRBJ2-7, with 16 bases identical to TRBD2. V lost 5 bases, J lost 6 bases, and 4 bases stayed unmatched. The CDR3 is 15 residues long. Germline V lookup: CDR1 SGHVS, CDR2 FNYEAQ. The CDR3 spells CASSRGLAGGPEQYF. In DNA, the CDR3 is TGTGCCAGCAGCCGGGGACTAGCGGGGGGGCCCGAGCAGTACTTC. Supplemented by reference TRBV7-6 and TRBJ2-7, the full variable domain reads GAGVSQSPRYKVTKRGQDVALRCDPISGHVSLYWYRQALGQGPEFLTYFNYEAQQDKSGLPNDRFSAERPEGSISTLTIQRTEQRDSAMYRCASSRGLAGGPEQYFGPGTRLTVT.

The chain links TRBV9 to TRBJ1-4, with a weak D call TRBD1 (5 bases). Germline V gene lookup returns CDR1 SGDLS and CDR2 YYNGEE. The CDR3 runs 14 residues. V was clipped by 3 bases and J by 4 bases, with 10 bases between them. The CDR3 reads CASSGQRYNEKLFF. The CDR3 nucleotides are TGTGCCAGCAGCGGACAGAGGTATAATGAAAAACTGTTTTTT.

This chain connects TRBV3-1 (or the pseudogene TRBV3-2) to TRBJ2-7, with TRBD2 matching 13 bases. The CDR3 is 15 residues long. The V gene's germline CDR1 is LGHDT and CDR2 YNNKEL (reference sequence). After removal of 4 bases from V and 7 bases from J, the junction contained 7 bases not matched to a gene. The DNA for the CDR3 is TGTGCCAGCAGCCGGTGGACTAGCGGGGGAGGTGAGCAGTACTTC. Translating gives CASSRWTSGGGEQYF.

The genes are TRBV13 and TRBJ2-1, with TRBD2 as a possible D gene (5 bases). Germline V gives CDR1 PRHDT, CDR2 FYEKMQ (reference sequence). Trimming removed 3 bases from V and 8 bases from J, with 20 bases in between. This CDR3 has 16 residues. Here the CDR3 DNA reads TGTGCCAGCAGCTTCCGGGCTAGCATTGATGCGGATGAGCAGTTCTTC. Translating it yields CASSFRASIDADEQFF.

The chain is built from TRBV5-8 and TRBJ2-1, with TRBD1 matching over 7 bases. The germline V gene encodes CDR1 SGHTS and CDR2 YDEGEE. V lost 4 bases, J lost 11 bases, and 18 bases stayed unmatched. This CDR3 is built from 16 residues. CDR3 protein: CASSPRLDGTADKQFF. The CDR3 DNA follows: TGTGCCAGCAGCCCCCGGTTGGATGGGACAGCCGACAAGCAGTTCTTC. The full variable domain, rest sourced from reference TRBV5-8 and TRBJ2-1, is EAGVTQSPTHLIKTRGQQATLRCSPISGHTSVYWYQQALGLGLQFLLWYDEGEERNRGNFPPRFSGRQFPNYSSELNVNALELEDSALYLCASSPRLDGTADKQFFGPGTRLTVL.

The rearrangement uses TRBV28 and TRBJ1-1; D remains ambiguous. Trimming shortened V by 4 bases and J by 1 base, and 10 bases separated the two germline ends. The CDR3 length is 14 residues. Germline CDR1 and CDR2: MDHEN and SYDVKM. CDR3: CASSSPSTNTEAFF. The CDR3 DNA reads TGTGCCAGCAGTTCTCCTAGCACGAACACTGAAGCTTTCTTT.